This T cell receptor (beta chain) is drawn from a study of blood T cell repertoires in COVID-19. Study-wide context: COVID-19 samples collected from the United States, Italy and Spain covered acute and convalescent phases. T cells, B-cell-depleted T cells, or PBMCs supplied cDNA or gDNA.

V lost 0 bases and J lost 1, with 10 bases in between. Per germline, CDR1 SGHKS and CDR2 YYEKEE (reference sequence). This CDR3 is built from 15 residues. How the authors handled the data: Amplification from reference gene primers served as the basis for estimated nucleated cell counts. Assay: immunoSEQ multiplex PCR; the TCRdb copy retains only in-frame clones and omits some. V, J and clone size were drawn from that table, and D and trimming were deduced from the DNA. The table shows 120,000 or so clones, with 85% occurring only once. This chain links TRBV5-5 with TRBJ1-1, with D possibly matching TRBD1 (6 bases). The receptor was derived from a woman of 80 years or more with acute or convalescent COVID-19. The sequenced sample was peripheral blood. CDR3 in amino acids: CASSLVTTGNTEAFF. CDR3 DNA: TGTGCCAGCAGCTTGGTTACGACAGGGAACACTGAAGCTTTCTTT.